The clone carrying this T cell receptor beta chain has a handful of counts. Its target is not known. Presence of unique molecular identifiers characterized the TCR beta cDNA libraries. With roughly 1 to 11 million T cells as the source, a few hundred thousand cDNA molecules resulted. TCRdb re-analysed the PCR reads in MiXCR, keeping a single row per CDR3 protein. Here the sample spans about 820,000 distinct CDR3 sequences, 53% being singletons. Germline CDR1 SGHRS, CDR2 YFSETQ. The CDR3 consists of 15 residues. V was trimmed by 0 bases and J by 5 bases, leaving 15 bases between them. The sample is drawn from a study of post-analysis software for immune sequencing data. Study in general: Patients with relapsing-remitting, secondary progressive and progressive-relapsing multiple sclerosis courses were all represented. Regarding the study as a whole: The study found TRBV5-6, TRBV5-1 and TRBV20-1 among roughly 5 TRBV segments more frequent in patients than controls. Those samples that were prepared in the same batch co-clustered strongly by F measure. Among multiple sclerosis patients, normalized Chao1 diversity was significantly below that of controls.

This chain joins TRBV5-1 and TRBJ2-7, with D perhaps given as TRBD1 or TRBD2 (6 bases each). The TCR comes from a girl between 5 and 17 years old with multiple sclerosis. Sample: blood. CDR3 sequence reads: CASSLERGERNEQYF. CDR3 sequence (DNA): TGCGCCAGCAGCTTGGAGAGGGGGGAACGGAACGAGCAGTACTTC.